This T cell receptor (beta chain) was found in a study of blood T cell repertoires in COVID-19 (dated by TCRdb to 2018 to 2021). The study in broad terms: Collaborator samples came from the United States, Italy and Spain and covered acute and convalescent phases of COVID-19. The material from the prospective study consisted of cDNA or gDNA derived from T cells, B-cell-depleted T cells, or PBMCs. Deeply sampled blood TCRbeta repertoires from subjects exposed to, actively infected with, or recovered from COVID-19 were included in the dataset. The repertoires were released in a freely available public database meant as a resource for research on the immune response to SARS-CoV-2. Samples came from the ongoing ImmuneRACE study (first 160 participants) plus 1,254 subjects from 6 global collaborators. A de-identified subject ID, COVID-19 status, age in years and sex were almost always included in the sample metadata. Where HLA class I and class II types were available, the types were taken from metadata supplied by the sample provider, not from assay-based typing.

A note on this clone: The antigen it binds to is not known. The record has no base qualities; no much larger clone is one base away.

What the research found in general, with its limitations: How much clinical and demographic metadata was included differed by source and by participant, and the metadata was provided uncurated.

Collaborating institutions collected whole blood in K2EDTA tubes following their own protocols. For TCRbeta analysis, collaborator samples were shipped as frozen whole blood, as isolated PBMCs, or as DNA extracted from either sample type. TCRbeta CDR3 regions were amplified from genomic DNA by means of the immunoSEQ Assay, a bias-controlled multiplex PCR. Regarding the original processing steps: Nucleated cell counts per sample were estimated from amplification of reference gene primers within the assay. To quantify the absolute abundance of each unique TCRbeta CDR3 rearrangement, sequence reads were collapsed and filtered. For each sample, productive Simpson clonality was calculated as the square root of Simpson's diversity index over productive rearrangements. In TCRdb, the immuneACCESS table is reduced to in-frame sequences with V and J assigned. These tables do not hold every clone; where another copy was compared, an unresolved V gene accounts for under half, and the others remain unexplained. The DNA was the basis for D and trimming; V, J and clone size are from that table. Within this sample are 53,000 or so clones, with 65% to 80% of them counted one time only. About 15% of the sample lies in the top ten.

The germline V gene encodes CDR1 KGHSH and CDR2 LQKENI. After removal of 5 bases from V and 1 base from J, the junction retains 10 bases not matched to a gene. The CDR3 measures 16 amino acids from cysteine to phenylalanine. Of the read, only the CDR3 DNA is kept; its 48 bases are in frame from base 1. This clonotype was sampled from a human donor with active or convalescent COVID-19. The donor label of this sample is uncertain. The sequencing sample was made of peripheral blood. The chain is made from TRBV18 and TRBJ1-1, with TRBD1 identical over 7 junction bases. The CDR3 protein: CASSFRQGRGNTEAFF. The DNA is TGTGCCAGCTCATTTAGACAGGGCCGGGGGAACACTGAAGCTTTCTTT.